The source of this TCR beta chain is a study of shared clonotypes between healthy human individuals. Study findings and constraints: A small donor pool kept down the genetic and exposure-history diversity that was represented. Naive CD4 clonotype sharing across a few donors was 4% to 5.5%.

Turning to this clone: Its specificity is unknown.

Method: immunoSEQ multiplex PCR; TCRdb's copy keeps in-frame clones and lacks some. The profile covers about 2,200,000 clones, with approximately 94% appearing a single time and approximately 1.7% taken by the ten largest. CD45RO-negative CD8 cells positively selected for CCR7 made up the naive population, which excluded terminally differentiated effector memory CD45RA+ cells. Every contributor of samples was a Caucasian grown-up residing in Nashville, Tennessee. In germline, CDR1 is SGHTS, CDR2 YDEGEE. Trimming shortened V by 0 bases and J by 7 bases, and 14 bases separated the two germline ends. CDR3 size: 15 residues.

The source material was naive CD8+ T cells from PBMCs. The V and J genes are TRBV5-8 and TRBJ2-1; the D is unclear. The clonotype was recovered from a man younger than 30 in good health. Some clones in this sample may be carry-over from other donors' samples. The CDR3 DNA sequence: TGTGCCAGCAGCTTGGGTGCAGGTTTGCTAAATGAGCAGTTCTTC. This encodes CASSLGAGLLNEQFF.